This is a list of T cell receptor beta chains from one sample in a study of blood T cell repertoires in COVID-19. The assay was immunoSEQ multiplex PCR, and TCRdb's table has in-frame clones only and misses some. This sample has approximately 280,000 clones, with about nine tenths found just once. Source material: PBMCs or T cells enriched from blood (not recorded which). All receptors derive from a woman aged 55-70 years who had recovered from COVID-19. Each CDR3 is given with its conserved first and last residue. The order of the fields is V gene, CDR3 protein.

v_gene: TRBV18; CDR3aa: CASSPPSGQTGGVYEQYF
v_gene: TRBV24-1; CDR3aa: CATARGGSTDTQYF
v_gene: TRBV10-3; CDR3aa: CASSGLAGGPTTGELFF
v_gene: TRBV15; CDR3aa: CATSSRAYGYTF
v_gene: TRBV5-1; CDR3aa: CASSPAGGAGGNAAQYF
v_gene: TRBV4-2; CDR3aa: CASSYRTGANYGYTF
v_gene: TRBV7-2; CDR3aa: CASSWEVEQPQHF
v_gene: TRBV5-8; CDR3aa: CASSLYGYTF
v_gene: TRBV21-1; CDR3aa: CASSKGKGASRNTEAFF
v_gene: TRBV7-9; CDR3aa: CASSLAPVNTEAFF
v_gene: TRBV18; CDR3aa: CASSPGTTHTYEQYF
v_gene: TRBV19; CDR3aa: CASSIQNNEQFF
v_gene: TRBV6-1; CDR3aa: CASSEIAGASGELFF
v_gene: TRBV19; CDR3aa: CASKTGLISTDTQYF
v_gene: TRBV7-2; CDR3aa: CASSLRDRLYPYEQYF
v_gene: TRBV5-8; CDR3aa: CASSQRLAGSYNEQFF
v_gene: TRBV29-1; CDR3aa: CSVGAGSYEQYF
v_gene: TRBV30; CDR3aa: CAWTGGAYGYTF
v_gene: TRBV27; CDR3aa: CASSHEGRFNQPQHF
v_gene: TRBV16; CDR3aa: CASSRTDNYGYTF
v_gene: TRBV5-1; CDR3aa: CASSSTGVEDTQYF
v_gene: TRBV5-1; CDR3aa: CASSLQVENTEAFF
v_gene: TRBV7-9; CDR3aa: CASSRGSTEAFF
v_gene: TRBV5-1; CDR3aa: CASSLELSGMNTEAFF
v_gene: TRBV5-1; CDR3aa: CASPDSRGEKLFF
v_gene: TRBV28; CDR3aa: CASSSLARFYSGANVLTF
v_gene: TRBV11-2; CDR3aa: CASSAPNYNRYEQYF
v_gene: TRBV15; CDR3aa: CATSRDRFREGGYTF
v_gene: TRBV19; CDR3aa: CASAGAGRNQPQHF
v_gene: TRBV5-5; CDR3aa: CASSPDGNQPQHF
v_gene: TRBV5-6; CDR3aa: CASSLGRGFEKLFF
v_gene: TRBV18; CDR3aa: CASSPPGTGFEQFF
v_gene: TRBV7-2; CDR3aa: CASSLRQADTQYF
v_gene: TRBV3-1/TRBV3-2; CDR3aa: CASSQRTGGNTEAFF
v_gene: TRBV20-1; CDR3aa: CSASRTYEQYF
v_gene: TRBV9; CDR3aa: CASSGGESSYNEQFF
v_gene: TRBV14; CDR3aa: CASSQETGRPGYGYTF
v_gene: TRBV27; CDR3aa: CASSLSGPGGTQYF
v_gene: TRBV2; CDR3aa: CASSDQGQGQPQHF
v_gene: TRBV5-1; CDR3aa: CASSFSRQDDYNEQFF
v_gene: TRBV9; CDR3aa: CASSPSGGASEQFF
v_gene: TRBV5-1; CDR3aa: CASSYWANSPLHF